This entry features one T cell receptor (beta chain) sequence. Its antigen is currently unknown. 60 Vbeta and 13 Jbeta primers were used in PCR. The repertoire was sequenced with immunoSEQ multiplex PCR; TCRdb's copy has only in-frame clones and lacks some. The table lists some 140,000 clones, 60% to 75% of them singletons. This specimen belongs to a study of cytomegalovirus exposure and HLA in healthy donors. The CDR3 runs to 15 residues. V lost 1 base and J 4 bases, leaving 11 bases between the germline ends. Germline V lookup: CDR1 SGHRS, CDR2 YFSETQ. General study points: Earlier analysis yielded a pattern in which most TCR beta V segments were productive about 90% or about 30% of the time.

The receptor's source is a human donor in good health. Sequenced: PBMCs. The chain couples TRBV5-1 to TRBJ1-4; tentatively, D is TRBD1 (5 bases). CDR3 sequence reads: CASSLRGWGNEKLFF. CDR3 nucleotide sequence: TGCGCCAGCAGCTTGAGGGGCTGGGGTAATGAAAAACTGTTTTTT. Together with reference TRBV5-1 and TRBJ1-4, the CDR3 gives the full variable domain: KAGVTQTPRYLIKTRGQQVTLSCSPISGHRSVSWYQQTPGQGLQFLFEYFSETQRNKGNFPGRFSGRQFSNSRSEMNVSTLELGDSALYLCASSLRGWGNEKLFFGSGTQLSVL.